This T cell receptor beta chain was captured in a study of blood T cell repertoires in COVID-19 (TCRdb year 2020). General notes on the study: Samples from collaborators originated in the United States, Italy and Spain and spanned both the acute and convalescent phases of COVID-19. The material from the prospective study consisted of cDNA or gDNA derived from T cells, B-cell-depleted T cells, or PBMCs. The dataset comprised deeply sampled blood TCRbeta repertoires from subjects exposed to, actively infected with, or recovered from COVID-19. A freely available public database, intended as a resource for researchers studying the immune response to SARS-CoV-2, is where the repertoires were released. Samples were obtained from the ongoing ImmuneRACE study (first 160 participants) and from approximately 1,200 subjects provided by 6 global collaborators. A de-identified subject ID, COVID-19 status, age in years and sex were almost always included in the sample metadata. Where available, HLA class I and class II types were obtained from metadata supplied by the sample provider rather than from assay-based typing.

Inclusive of the bounding cysteine and phenylalanine, the CDR3 is 14 residues long. Here the CDR3 DNA is all that survives: 42 bases in frame from base 1. CDR1 and CDR2, looked up from the germline V gene, are SGHDN and FVKESK. The V end gives up 4 bases and the J end 8 bases, leaving 7 bases in the junction not matched to a gene. The immunoSEQ Assay, a bias-controlled multiplex PCR, was used to amplify TCRbeta CDR3 regions from genomic DNA. In the original analysis: Nucleated cell counts per sample were estimated from amplification of reference gene primers within the assay. Sequence reads were collapsed and filtered to measure the absolute abundance of every unique TCRbeta CDR3 rearrangement. Productive Simpson clonality was computed per sample as the square root of Simpson's diversity index over productive rearrangements. In TCRdb, the immuneACCESS table is reduced to in-frame sequences with V and J assigned. These tables do not hold every clone; where another copy was compared, an unresolved V gene accounts for under half, and the others remain unexplained. For V, J and clone size, that table is used; D and trimming come from the DNA. For this sample there are approximately 97,000 clones; over 75% appear just once. Around 11% of the sample is held by the ten biggest clonotypes.

Study-wide conclusions, independent of this receptor: How much clinical and demographic metadata was included differed by source and by participant, and the metadata was provided uncurated.

The collaborating institutions used their own protocols to collect whole blood in K2EDTA tubes. For TCRbeta analysis, collaborators shipped samples as frozen whole blood, isolated PBMCs, or DNA extracted from either of those sample types. In its sample, this clone was seen once. It lacks a known antigen. Base qualities are not recorded, but no much larger clone differs from it by a single base. This clonotype was sampled from a human donor in a cohort sampled during active COVID-19. The sequence links TRBV14 to TRBJ2-1, with 8 bases aligning to TRBD2. Input material: peripheral blood. The base sequence is TGTGCCAGCAGCCGGGGACCGACTAGCGATGAGCAGTTCTTC. Its amino acids are CASSRGPTSDEQFF.